The 7 T cell receptor beta chains below were found in one sample sequenced in a study of blood T cell repertoires in COVID-19. Profiling relied on immunoSEQ multiplex PCR, and the TCRdb table lists in-frame clones only, not all of them. The sample records some 70,000 clones, approximately 80% being singletons. Material: peripheral blood. The receptors were gathered from a man aged 55 to 70 with COVID-19, enrolled during active disease.

The genes are TRBV30 and TRBJ2-2; TRBD2 agrees at 7 bases. The junction had 6 bases not matched to a gene; V was cut back by 8 bases and J by 0 bases. The CDR3 runs 14 residues. Germline V lookup: CDR1 GTSNPN, CDR2 SVGIG (reference sequence). The CDR3 coding sequence is TGTGCCGGAGGGAGGGCGTCGAACACCGGGGAGCTGTTTTTT. This codes for CAGGRASNTGELFF.

This clone was counted once. The J gene is TRBJ2-3, the V gene TRBV4-2, with a weak D call TRBD2 (6 bases). Germline CDR1 LGHNA, CDR2 YNFKEQ. This CDR3 is built from 14 residues. V lost 3 bases, J lost 4 bases, and 11 bases lay in between. The CDR3 spells CASSQGGTADTQYF. The CDR3 coding sequence is TGTGCCAGCAGCCAGGGGGGAACCGCAGATACGCAGTATTTT.

The CDR3 is CASTPASGTGELFF. CDR3 nucleotide sequence: TGCGCCAGCACTCCGGCCTCGGGGACCGGGGAGCTGTTTTTT. The chain employs TRBV5-1 and TRBJ2-2; D perhaps matches TRBD2 (5 bases). Germline V gene sequence: CDR1 SGHRS, CDR2 YFSETQ. This CDR3 has 14 amino acids. With 6 bases removed from V and 5 bases from J, the gap between germline ends came to 14 bases.

The chain employs TRBV3-1 (or the pseudogene TRBV3-2) and TRBJ2-3; 7 positions match TRBD2. The CDR3 runs to 15 residues. Germline trimming cut 4 bases from V and 4 bases from J; bases unmatched to any gene: 8. Germline CDR1 LGHDT, CDR2 YNNKEL (reference sequence). This CDR3 reads CASSPGLVTSDTQYF. As DNA, the CDR3 is TGTGCCAGCAGCCCTGGACTAGTTACTTCAGATACGCAGTATTTT.

The rearrangement links TRBV30 to TRBJ2-3; D remains ambiguous. Germline V gene lookup returns CDR1 GTSNPN and CDR2 SVGIG (reference sequence). CDR3 size: 12 residues. V was trimmed by 1 base and J by 7 bases, leaving 9 bases between them. The CDR3: CAWSGESYTQYF. The CDR3 DNA is TGTGCCTGGAGTGGAGAGAGTTATACGCAGTATTTT. Together with reference TRBV30 and TRBJ2-3, the CDR3 gives the full variable domain: SQTIHQWPATLVQPVGSPLSLECTVEGTSNPNLYWYRQAAGRGLQLLFYSVGIGQISSEVPQNLSASRPQDRQFILSSKKLLLSDSGFYLCAWSGESYTQYFGPGTRLTVL.

V usage is TRBV27 and J usage is TRBJ2-7; perhaps TRBD1 as D (6 bases). The V gene lost 8 bases and the J gene lost 7 bases, with 18 bases spanning the gap. This CDR3 is built from 13 residues. Germline CDR1 and CDR2: MNHEY and SMNVEV (reference sequence). In nucleotides, the CDR3 is TGTGCCAGCGCAGGGGTTCCCCCTAATGAGCAGTACTTC. This codes for CASAGVPPNEQYF.

This clone has a handful of counts. The chain recombines TRBV5-5 with TRBJ2-2; possible D gene TRBD2, 6 bases. The CDR3 is 15 amino acids. From germline, CDR1 is SGHKS and CDR2 YYEKEE (reference sequence). Deletions cut 5 bases from V and 9 bases from J, with 20 bases between. The CDR3 region has the DNA TGTGCCAGCAGACCGGGACTGGACCTACACCGGGAGCTGTTTTTT. This gives the protein CASRPGLDLHRELFF.